This entry lists 20 T cell receptor beta chains sequenced from one sample in a study of CD8 T cells in Susac syndrome. RNA totalling roughly 0.45 to 1 ug underwent reverse transcription with random hexamers. Via MiXCR, TCRdb re-called the immunoSEQ multiplex PCR reads, giving one row per CDR3 protein. The data show over 100,000 distinct CDR3 sequences, roughly 96% seen once. The sequenced material came from CD4+ T cells from PBMCs. The source of these receptors is a human donor in good health.

This chain connects TRBV29-1 to TRBJ1-2; unclear D gene. This CDR3 has 15 amino acids. CDR1 is SQVTM and CDR2 is ANQGSEA in the germline V gene. V was cut by 4 bases and J by 0 bases, with 15 bases left in between. The CDR3 reads CSVVIPPVANYGYTF. CDR3 DNA: TGCAGCGTTGTCATACCCCCAGTAGCTAACTATGGCTACACCTTC.

This sequence joins TRBV7-9 and TRBJ1-1; 8 bases align to TRBD1. Trimming took 5 bases from V and 3 from J; bases not matched to a gene: 5. CDR3 length: 14 amino acids. The germline V gene has CDR1 SEHNR and CDR2 FQNEAQ (reference sequence). The CDR3 sequence: CASSPRQGYTEAFF. The CDR3 bases are TGTGCCAGCAGCCCCCGACAGGGGTACACTGAAGCTTTCTTT.

The chain uses TRBV15 and TRBJ1-2; D is unresolved. The V end lost 2 bases, the J end lost 6 bases, and 19 bases lay between the germline ends. The CDR3 is made up of 16 amino acids. Germline lookup yields CDR1 LNHNV and CDR2 YYDKDF (reference sequence). This chain's CDR3 is CATSRTVGVRTDGYTF. The DNA of the CDR3 is TGTGCCACCAGCAGAACCGTGGGTGTCAGAACCGATGGCTACACCTTC.

This clonotype was observed a single time. The V and J genes are TRBV28 and TRBJ2-7; D is undetermined. This CDR3 contains 12 residues. Trimming pared 10 bases from V and 0 bases from J, leaving 10 bases between. Germline V gene lookup returns CDR1 MDHEN and CDR2 SYDVKM. The CDR3 region has the DNA TGTGCCACCTTTGGCTCCTCCTACGAGCAGTACTTC. This encodes CATFGSSYEQYF.

This sequence joins TRBV20-1 and TRBJ2-5; D not resolved. Deletions cut 0 bases from V and 2 bases from J, with 7 bases between. The CDR3 has 13 residues. The germline V gene encodes CDR1 DFQATT and CDR2 SNEGSKA (reference sequence). CDR3 nucleotides: TGCAGTGCTAGAGAGTTTAAACAAGAGACCCAGTACTTC. The encoded protein is CSAREFKQETQYF.

CDR3 DNA: TGCAGCGTTCGACTAGCGGGGGGGCGGAATGAGCAGTTCTTC. As protein: CSVRLAGGRNEQFF. This chain uses TRBV29-1 with TRBJ2-1; 14 nucleotides line up with TRBD2. Germline CDR1 and CDR2: SQVTM and ANQGSEA. CDR3 length: 14 amino acids. The ends lost 5 bases at V and 7 bases at J; junction bases unmatched: 4.

The J gene is TRBJ2-4, the V gene TRBV10-3; 7 nucleotides match TRBD2. The germline V gene encodes CDR1 ENHRY and CDR2 SYGVKD. This CDR3 contains 11 residues. V lost 10 bases to trimming and J lost 8 bases; unmatched junction nucleotides: 5. The CDR3 sequence is CATGEGDIQYF. The CDR3 nucleotides read TGTGCCACCGGGGAGGGCGACATTCAGTACTTC.

In its sample, this clonotype was seen once. The chain recombines TRBV20-1 with TRBJ2-6, with D perhaps TRBD1 (6 bases). CDR1 is DFQATT and CDR2 is SNEGSKA in the germline V gene (reference sequence). Trimming shortened V by 2 bases and J by 0 bases, and 11 bases separated the two germline ends. The CDR3 contains 16 residues. CDR3 region: CSARTQGSSGANVLTF. DNA for the CDR3: TGCAGTGCTAGAACGCAGGGGAGCTCTGGGGCCAACGTCCTGACTTTC.

This clonotype was picked up a small number of times. The V gene is TRBV27, the J gene TRBJ1-1; unclear D gene. This CDR3 contains 14 residues. The V and J ends lost 2 bases and 0 bases respectively, with 7 bases between them. Per germline, CDR1 MNHEY and CDR2 SMNVEV (reference sequence). The CDR3 DNA reads as TGTGCCAGCAGTTTAGGGCAGGTGAACACTGAAGCTTTCTTT. Residues: CASSLGQVNTEAFF.

The CDR3 DNA reads TGTGCCAGCTCACCCTTGTCCGGGACTACCGAGACCCAGTACTTC. This translates into CASSPLSGTTETQYF. The chain carries TRBV18 and TRBJ2-5; 7 bases are shared with TRBD2. V lost 3 bases, J lost 5 bases, and 9 bases stayed unmatched. The CDR3 consists of 15 residues. Germline V gives CDR1 KGHSH, CDR2 LQKENI.

This clonotype has just one count. J is TRBJ2-2 and V is TRBV30; perhaps TRBD1 as D (5 bases). Trimming pared 2 bases from V and 2 bases from J, leaving 9 bases between. This CDR3 has 14 amino acids. Per the germline V gene, CDR1 is GTSNPN and CDR2 is SVGIG (reference sequence). CDR3 sequence: CAWSNRLNTGELFF. The CDR3 region has the DNA TGTGCCTGGAGTAACAGGTTAAACACCGGGGAGCTGTTTTTT.

The V call is TRBV3-1, the J call TRBJ2-7; TRBD1 is a possible D gene (6 bases). Trimming cost V 1 base and J 2 bases, with 12 bases left between them. CDR1 is LGHDT and CDR2 is YNNKEL in the germline V gene (reference sequence). This CDR3 is 15 amino acids long. DNA for the CDR3: TGTGCCAGCAGCCAAGTGGGACACGGAACCTACGAGCAGTACTTC. This gives the protein CASSQVGHGTYEQYF.

The chain links TRBV5-6 to TRBJ2-1; D is unresolved. Germline V gene sequence: CDR1 SGHDT, CDR2 YYEEEE. Between the trimmed V and J ends, which lost 5 bases and 6 bases, there was a span of 12 bases. The CDR3 is made up of 13 amino acids. CDR3 residues: CASRLASGNEQFF. In DNA form, the CDR3 reads TGTGCCAGCAGGCTCGCGTCAGGCAATGAGCAGTTCTTC.

The rearrangement joins TRBV11-3 to TRBJ2-7, with D perhaps assigned TRBD1 or TRBD2 (5 bases each). This CDR3 is 15 amino acids long. Germline V gene data show CDR1 as SGHNT and CDR2 as YENEEA. V lost 3 bases to trimming and J lost 3 bases, with 15 bases between them. This chain's CDR3 is CASSLTGTVDYEQYF. Written as DNA, the CDR3 is TGTGCCAGCAGCTTGACCGGGACCGTAGACTACGAGCAGTACTTC. The full variable domain, in which reference TRBV11-3 and TRBJ2-7 provide the parts outside the CDR3, is EAGVVQSPRYKIIEKKQPVAFWCNPISGHNTLYWYLQNLGQGPELLIRYENEEAVDDSQLPKDRFSAERLKGVDSTLKIQPAELGDSAVYLCASSLTGTVDYEQYFGPGTRLTVT.

The count of this clonotype is one. The chain is built from TRBV18 and TRBJ1-4; maybe TRBD1 (5 bases). The CDR3 totals 13 residues. Deletions cut 3 bases from V and 8 bases from J, with 10 bases between. Germline values: CDR1 KGHSH, CDR2 LQKENI. The CDR3 region has the DNA TGTGCCAGCTCACCCCAGGGTGCGGAAAAACTGTTTTTT. Translating it yields CASSPQGAEKLFF.

The V call is TRBV27, the J call TRBJ2-2; the D is unclear. Germline V gene lookup returns CDR1 MNHEY and CDR2 SMNVEV (reference sequence). Trimming removed 8 bases from V and 0 bases from J, with 10 bases in between. This CDR3 region has 14 residues. The chain's CDR3 is CASRWYPNTGELFF. Written as DNA, the CDR3 is TGTGCCAGCCGCTGGTATCCGAACACCGGGGAGCTGTTTTTT.

The J gene is TRBJ2-7, the V gene TRBV30, with D perhaps matching TRBD1 (5 bases). There are 12 residues in the CDR3. The ends were cut back, 3 bases at V and 3 bases at J, with 9 bases in the middle. Germline CDR1 reads GTSNPN; CDR2 reads SVGIG (reference sequence). The CDR3 nucleotides read TGTGCCTGGAGGAGACAGCTCTACGAGCAGTACTTC. Translated, it gives CAWRRQLYEQYF.

The chain couples TRBV3-1 to TRBJ2-7, with D unclear. This CDR3 is 12 amino acids long. Germline lookup yields CDR1 LGHDT and CDR2 YNNKEL (reference sequence). V was pared by 3 bases and J by 5 bases, with 8 bases between. The CDR3 nucleotides read TGTGCCAGCAGCCAGAGGCTCGACGAGCAGTACTTC. Protein product: CASSQRLDEQYF.

The genes are TRBV7-2 and TRBJ1-6; possible D gene TRBD1, 6 bases. The CDR3 spans 17 residues. Germline V gene lookup returns CDR1 SGHTA and CDR2 FQGNSA. V lost 5 bases to trimming and J lost 2 bases, with 16 bases between them. The CDR3 here is CASSATERGAYNSPLHF. Here the CDR3 DNA reads TGTGCCAGCAGCGCGACAGAAAGGGGGGCCTATAATTCACCCCTCCACTTT.

The chain is built from TRBV5-1 and TRBJ2-2; perhaps TRBD2 as D (5 bases). CDR3 size: 14 residues. Trimming shortened V by 4 bases and J by 4 bases, and 11 bases separated the two germline ends. The germline CDR1 and CDR2 sequences are SGHRS and YFSETQ. CDR3 residues: CASSAEAATGELFF. The DNA of the CDR3 is TGCGCCAGCAGCGCGGAGGCCGCCACCGGGGAGCTGTTTTTT.